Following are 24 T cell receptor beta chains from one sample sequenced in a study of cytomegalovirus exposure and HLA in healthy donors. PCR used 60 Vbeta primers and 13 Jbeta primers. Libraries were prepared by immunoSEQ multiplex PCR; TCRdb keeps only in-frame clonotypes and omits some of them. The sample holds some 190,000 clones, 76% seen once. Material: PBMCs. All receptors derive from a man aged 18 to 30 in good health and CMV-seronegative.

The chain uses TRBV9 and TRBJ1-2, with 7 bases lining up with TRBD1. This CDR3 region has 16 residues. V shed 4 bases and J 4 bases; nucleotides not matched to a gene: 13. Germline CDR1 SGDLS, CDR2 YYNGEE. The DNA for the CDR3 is TGTGCCAGCAGCAGAAGAACAGGGGATCAGGGCTATGGCTACACCTTC. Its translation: CASSRRTGDQGYGYTF.

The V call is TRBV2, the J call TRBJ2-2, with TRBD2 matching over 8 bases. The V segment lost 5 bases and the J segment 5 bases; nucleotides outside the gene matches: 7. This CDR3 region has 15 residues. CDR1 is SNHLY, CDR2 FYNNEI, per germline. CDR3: CASSWSGSMTGELFF. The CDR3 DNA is TGTGCCAGCAGTTGGAGCGGGAGCATGACCGGGGAGCTGTTTTTT.

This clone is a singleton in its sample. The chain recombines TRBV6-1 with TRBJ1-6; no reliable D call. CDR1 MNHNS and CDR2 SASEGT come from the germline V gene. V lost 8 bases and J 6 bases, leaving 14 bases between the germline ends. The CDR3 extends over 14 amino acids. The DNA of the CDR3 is TGTGCCAGCCTCCGGGGTTCGTCTAATTCACCCCTCCACTTT. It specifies CASLRGSSNSPLHF.

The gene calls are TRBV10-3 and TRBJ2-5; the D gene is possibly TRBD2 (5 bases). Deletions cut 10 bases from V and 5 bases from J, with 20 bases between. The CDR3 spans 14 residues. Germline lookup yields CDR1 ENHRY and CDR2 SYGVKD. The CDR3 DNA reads TGTGCCACCCGAGACAAAACCCGAGGGGAGACCCAGTACTTC. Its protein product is CATRDKTRGETQYF.

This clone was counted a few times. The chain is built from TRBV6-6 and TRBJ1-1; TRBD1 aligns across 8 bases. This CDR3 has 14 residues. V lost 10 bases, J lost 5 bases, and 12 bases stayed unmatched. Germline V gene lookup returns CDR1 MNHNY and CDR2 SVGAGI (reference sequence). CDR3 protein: CATGGVHGTTEAFF. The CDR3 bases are TGTGCCACAGGGGGCGTCCACGGAACAACTGAAGCTTTCTTT.

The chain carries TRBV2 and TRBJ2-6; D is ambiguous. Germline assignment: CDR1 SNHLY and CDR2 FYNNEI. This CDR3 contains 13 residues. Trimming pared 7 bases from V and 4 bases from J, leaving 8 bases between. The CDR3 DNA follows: TGTGCCAGCATGTTCTCCGGGGCCAACGTCCTGACTTTC. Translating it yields CASMFSGANVLTF.

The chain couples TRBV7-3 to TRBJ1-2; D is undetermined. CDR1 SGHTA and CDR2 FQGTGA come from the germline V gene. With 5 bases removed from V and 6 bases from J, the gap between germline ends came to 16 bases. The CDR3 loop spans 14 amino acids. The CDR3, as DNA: TGTGCCAGCAGCCCAGACGGGTCCCGCAATGGCTACACCTTC. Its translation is CASSPDGSRNGYTF.

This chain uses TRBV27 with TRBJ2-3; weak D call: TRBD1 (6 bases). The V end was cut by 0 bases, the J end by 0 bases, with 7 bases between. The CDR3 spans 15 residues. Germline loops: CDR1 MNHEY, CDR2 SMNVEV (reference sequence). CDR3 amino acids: CASSLSRGSTDTQYF. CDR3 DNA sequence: TGTGCCAGCAGTTTATCGAGGGGGAGCACAGATACGCAGTATTTT.

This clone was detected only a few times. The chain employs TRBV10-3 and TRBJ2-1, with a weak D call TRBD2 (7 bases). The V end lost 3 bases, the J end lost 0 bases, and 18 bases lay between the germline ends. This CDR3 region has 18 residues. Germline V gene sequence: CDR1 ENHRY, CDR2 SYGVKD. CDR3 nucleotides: TGTGCCATCAGTGACGGGGGGCTAGCGGCAAGCTCCTACAATGAGCAGTTCTTC. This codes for CAISDGGLAASSYNEQFF.

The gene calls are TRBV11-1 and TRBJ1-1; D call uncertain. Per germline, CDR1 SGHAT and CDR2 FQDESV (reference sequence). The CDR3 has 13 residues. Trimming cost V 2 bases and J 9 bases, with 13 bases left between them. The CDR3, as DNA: TGTGCCAGCAGCTTAAGAGCGGCGGATCAAGCTTTCTTT. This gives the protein CASSLRAADQAFF.

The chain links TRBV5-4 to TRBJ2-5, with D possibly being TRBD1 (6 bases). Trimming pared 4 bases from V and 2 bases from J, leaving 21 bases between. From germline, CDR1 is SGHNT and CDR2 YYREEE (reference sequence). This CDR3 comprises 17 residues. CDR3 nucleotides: TGTGCCAGCAGCATCGCGATTCCAGGGGCAGCACAAGAGACCCAGTACTTC. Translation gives CASSIAIPGAAQETQYF.

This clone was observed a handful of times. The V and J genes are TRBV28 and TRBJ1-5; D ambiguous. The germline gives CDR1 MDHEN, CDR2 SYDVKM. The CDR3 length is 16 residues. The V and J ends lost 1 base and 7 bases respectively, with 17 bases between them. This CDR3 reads CASSLSPGRHGQPQHF. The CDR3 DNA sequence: TGTGCCAGCAGTTTATCGCCCGGGAGGCATGGACAGCCCCAGCATTTT.

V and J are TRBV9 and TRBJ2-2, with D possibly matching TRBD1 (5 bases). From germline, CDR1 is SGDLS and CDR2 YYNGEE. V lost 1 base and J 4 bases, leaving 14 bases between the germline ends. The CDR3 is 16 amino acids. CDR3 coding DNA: TGTGCCAGCAGCGTATATCTCAGGGCCGGCACCGGGGAGCTGTTTTTT. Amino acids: CASSVYLRAGTGELFF.

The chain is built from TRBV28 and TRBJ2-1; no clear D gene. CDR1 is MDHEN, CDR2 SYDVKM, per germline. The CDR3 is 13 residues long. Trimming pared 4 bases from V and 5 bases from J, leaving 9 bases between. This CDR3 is CASSWRGNNEQFF. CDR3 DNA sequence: TGTGCCAGCAGTTGGAGAGGCAACAATGAGCAGTTCTTC. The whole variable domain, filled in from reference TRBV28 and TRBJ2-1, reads DVKVTQSSRYLVKRTGEKVFLECVQDMDHENMFWYRQDPGLGLRLIYFSYDVKMKEKGDIPEGYSVSREKKERFSLILESASTNQTSMYLCASSWRGNNEQFFGPGTRLTVL.

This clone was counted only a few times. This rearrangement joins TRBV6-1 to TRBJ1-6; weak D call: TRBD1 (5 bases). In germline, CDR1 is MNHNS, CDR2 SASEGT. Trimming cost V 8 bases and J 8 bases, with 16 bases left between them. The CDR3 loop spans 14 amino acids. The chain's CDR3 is CASRLRGGDSPLHF. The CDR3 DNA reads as TGTGCCAGCCGACTTCGGGGGGGGGATTCACCCCTCCACTTT.

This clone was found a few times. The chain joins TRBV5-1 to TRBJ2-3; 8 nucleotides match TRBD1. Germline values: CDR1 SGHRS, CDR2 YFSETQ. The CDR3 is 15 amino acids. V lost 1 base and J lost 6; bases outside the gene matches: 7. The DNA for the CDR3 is TGCGCCAGCAGCTTGTGGGGACAGGTGGGGGATACGCAGTATTTT. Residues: CASSLWGQVGDTQYF.

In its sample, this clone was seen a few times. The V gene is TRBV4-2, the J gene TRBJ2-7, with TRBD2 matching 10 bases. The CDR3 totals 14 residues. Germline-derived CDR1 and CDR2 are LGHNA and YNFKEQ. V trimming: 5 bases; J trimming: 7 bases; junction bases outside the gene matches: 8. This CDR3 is CASSKSGGAGEQYF. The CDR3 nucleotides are TGTGCCAGCAGCAAGAGCGGGGGGGCGGGGGAGCAGTACTTC.

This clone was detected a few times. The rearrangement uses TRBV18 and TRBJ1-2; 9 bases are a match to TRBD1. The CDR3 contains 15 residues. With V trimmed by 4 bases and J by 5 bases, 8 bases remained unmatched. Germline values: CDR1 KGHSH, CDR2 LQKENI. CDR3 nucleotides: TGTGCCAGCTCACGGGACGGGACAGGGATATATGGCTACACCTTC. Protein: CASSRDGTGIYGYTF.

CDR3 region: CASSVGQASGIQETQYF. As DNA, the CDR3 is TGTGCCAGCAGTGTTGGTCAGGCTAGCGGAATTCAAGAGACCCAGTACTTC. The chain links TRBV2 to TRBJ2-5; 7 positions agree with TRBD2. The CDR3 runs to 17 residues. With 4 bases clipped from V and 2 bases from J, the junction kept 13 bases outside the gene matches. The germline CDR1 and CDR2 sequences are SNHLY and FYNNEI.

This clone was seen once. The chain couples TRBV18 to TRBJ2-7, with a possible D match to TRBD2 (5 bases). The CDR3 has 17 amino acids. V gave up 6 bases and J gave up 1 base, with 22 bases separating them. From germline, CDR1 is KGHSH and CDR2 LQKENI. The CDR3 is CASSPERPKTFSYEQYF. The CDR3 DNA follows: TGTGCCAGCTCCCCCGAGCGGCCCAAGACCTTTTCCTACGAGCAGTACTTC.

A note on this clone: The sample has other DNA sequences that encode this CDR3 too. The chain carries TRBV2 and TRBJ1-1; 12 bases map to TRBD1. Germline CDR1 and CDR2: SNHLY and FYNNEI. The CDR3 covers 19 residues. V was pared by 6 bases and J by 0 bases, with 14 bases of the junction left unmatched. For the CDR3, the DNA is TGTGCCAGCAGGCGGAGGGACAGGGGGCGCGTGGGGATGAACACTGAAGCTTTCTTT. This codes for CASRRRDRGRVGMNTEAFF.

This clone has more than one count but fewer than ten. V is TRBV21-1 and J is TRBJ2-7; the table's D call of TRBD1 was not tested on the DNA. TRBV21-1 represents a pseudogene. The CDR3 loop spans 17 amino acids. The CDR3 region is CASSKARTGGRTYEQYF. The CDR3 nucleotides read TGTGCCAGCAGCAAAGCTCGGACAGGGGGCCGGACCTACGAGCAGTACTTC.

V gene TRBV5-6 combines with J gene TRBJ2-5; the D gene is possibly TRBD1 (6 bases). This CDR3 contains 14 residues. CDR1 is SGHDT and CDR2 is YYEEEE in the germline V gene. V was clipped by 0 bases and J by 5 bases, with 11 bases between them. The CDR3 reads CASSLGRGSETQYF. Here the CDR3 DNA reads TGTGCCAGCAGCTTGGGTAGGGGGTCGGAGACCCAGTACTTC.

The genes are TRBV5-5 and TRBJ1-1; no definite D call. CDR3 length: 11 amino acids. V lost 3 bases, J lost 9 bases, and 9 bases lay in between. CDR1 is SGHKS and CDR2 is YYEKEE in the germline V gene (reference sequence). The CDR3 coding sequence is TGTGCCAGCAGCTCCCCGGGAAAAGCTTTCTTT. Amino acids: CASSSPGKAFF.